This T cell receptor beta chain came from a study of blood T cell repertoires in COVID-19. On the study more broadly: Donors in the United States, Italy and Spain gave samples during acute or convalescent COVID-19. T cells, B-cell-depleted T cells, or PBMCs provided the cDNA or gDNA that served as material.

V was trimmed by 1 base and J by 3 bases, leaving 10 bases between them. The CDR3 spans 15 residues. CDR1 SGHAT and CDR2 FQNNGV come from the germline V gene. In the original workflow: Reference gene primer amplification in the assay estimated nucleated cell counts. TCRdb's table, derived via immunoSEQ multiplex PCR, lists solely in-frame clones and lacks some. The DNA gave D and trimming, while V, J and clone size come from that table. The repertoire holds some 490,000 clones, 70% to 90% seen once, with roughly 3.2% in the top ten. The receptor was derived from a human donor in a cohort sampled during active COVID-19. Sequenced sample: peripheral blood. The chain has TRBV11-2 and TRBJ1-5; no firm D call. The DNA of the CDR3 is TGTGCCAGCAGCTTAGTAATGGGCTACAATCAGCCCCAGCATTTT. This gives the protein CASSLVMGYNQPQHF.